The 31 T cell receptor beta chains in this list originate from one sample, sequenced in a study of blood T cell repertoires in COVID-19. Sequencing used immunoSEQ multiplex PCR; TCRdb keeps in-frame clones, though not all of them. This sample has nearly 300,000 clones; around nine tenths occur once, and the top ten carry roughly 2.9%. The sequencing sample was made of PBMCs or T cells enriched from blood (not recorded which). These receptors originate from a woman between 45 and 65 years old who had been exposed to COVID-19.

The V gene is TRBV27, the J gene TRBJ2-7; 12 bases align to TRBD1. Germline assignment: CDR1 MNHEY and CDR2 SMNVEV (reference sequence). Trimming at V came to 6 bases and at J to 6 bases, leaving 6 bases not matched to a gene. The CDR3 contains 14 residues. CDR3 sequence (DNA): TGTGCCAGCAGCCGGGACAGGGGGCAAGGCGAGCAGTACTTC. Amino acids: CASSRDRGQGEQYF.

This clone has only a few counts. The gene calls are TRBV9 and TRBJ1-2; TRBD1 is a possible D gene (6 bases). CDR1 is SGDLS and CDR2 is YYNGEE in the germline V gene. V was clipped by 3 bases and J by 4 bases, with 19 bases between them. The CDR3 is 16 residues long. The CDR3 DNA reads TGTGCCAGCAGCGCGGCCCACCCGGGGGGCTTCTATGGCTACACCTTC. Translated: CASSAAHPGGFYGYTF.

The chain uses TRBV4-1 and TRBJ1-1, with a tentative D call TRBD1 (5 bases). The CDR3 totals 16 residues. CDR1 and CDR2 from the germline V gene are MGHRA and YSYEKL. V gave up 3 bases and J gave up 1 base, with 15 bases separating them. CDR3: CASSHPHTDRNTEAFF. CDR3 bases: TGCGCCAGCAGCCACCCTCACACCGACAGGAACACTGAAGCTTTCTTT.

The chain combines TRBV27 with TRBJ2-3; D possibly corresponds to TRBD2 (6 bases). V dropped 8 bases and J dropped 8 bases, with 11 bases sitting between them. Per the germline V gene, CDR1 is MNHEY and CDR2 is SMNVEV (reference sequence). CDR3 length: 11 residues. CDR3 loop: CASGTGVTQYF. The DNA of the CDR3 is TGTGCCAGCGGGACGGGGGTTACGCAGTATTTT.

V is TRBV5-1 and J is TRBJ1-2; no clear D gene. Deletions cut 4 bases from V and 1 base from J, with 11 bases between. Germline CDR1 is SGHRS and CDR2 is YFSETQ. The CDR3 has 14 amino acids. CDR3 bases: TGCGCCAGCAGCAACTCAGGCCTTAACTATGGCTACACCTTC. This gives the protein CASSNSGLNYGYTF.

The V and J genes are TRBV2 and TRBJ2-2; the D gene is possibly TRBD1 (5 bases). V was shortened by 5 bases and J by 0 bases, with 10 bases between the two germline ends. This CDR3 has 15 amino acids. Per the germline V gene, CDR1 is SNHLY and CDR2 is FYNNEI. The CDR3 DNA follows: TGTGCCAGCAGTAGGGGCCCACCGAACACCGGGGAGCTGTTTTTT. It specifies CASSRGPPNTGELFF.

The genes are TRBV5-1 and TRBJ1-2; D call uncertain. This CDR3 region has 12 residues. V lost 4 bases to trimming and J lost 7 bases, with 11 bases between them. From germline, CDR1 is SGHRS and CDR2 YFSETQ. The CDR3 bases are TGCGCCAGCAGCGATACAGAGGGTGGCTACACCTTC. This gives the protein CASSDTEGGYTF.

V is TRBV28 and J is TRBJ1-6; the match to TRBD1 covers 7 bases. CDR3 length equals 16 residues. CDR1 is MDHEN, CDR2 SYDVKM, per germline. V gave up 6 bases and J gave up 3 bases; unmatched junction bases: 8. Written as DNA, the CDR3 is TGTGCCAGCAGCTACATGGGACAGAACTATAATTCACCCCTCCACTTT. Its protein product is CASSYMGQNYNSPLHF.

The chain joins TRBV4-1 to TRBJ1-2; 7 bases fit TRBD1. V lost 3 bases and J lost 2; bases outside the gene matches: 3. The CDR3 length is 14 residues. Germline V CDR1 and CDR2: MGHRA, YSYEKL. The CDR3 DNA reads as TGCGCCAGCAGCCAGAGGGACAGCAACTATGGCTACACCTTC. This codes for CASSQRDSNYGYTF.

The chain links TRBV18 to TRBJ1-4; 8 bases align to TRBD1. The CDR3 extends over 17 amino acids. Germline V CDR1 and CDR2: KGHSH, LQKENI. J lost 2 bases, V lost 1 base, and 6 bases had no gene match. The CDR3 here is CASSPLQGAVTNEKLFF. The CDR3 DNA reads TGTGCCAGCTCACCACTCCAGGGGGCGGTCACTAATGAAAAACTGTTTTTT.

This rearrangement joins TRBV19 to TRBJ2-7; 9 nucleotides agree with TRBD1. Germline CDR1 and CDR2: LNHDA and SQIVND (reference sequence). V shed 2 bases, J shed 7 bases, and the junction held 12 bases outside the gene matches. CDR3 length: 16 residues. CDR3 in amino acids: CASSINTGQGSEEQYF. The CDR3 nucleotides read TGTGCCAGTAGTATAAACACGGGACAGGGATCGGAGGAGCAGTACTTC.

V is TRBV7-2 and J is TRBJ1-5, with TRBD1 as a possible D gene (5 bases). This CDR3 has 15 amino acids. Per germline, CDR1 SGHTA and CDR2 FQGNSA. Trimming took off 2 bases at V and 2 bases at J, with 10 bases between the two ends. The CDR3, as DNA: TGTGCCAGCAGCTTAAATGGGGGGGGCAATCAGCCCCAGCATTTT. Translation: CASSLNGGGNQPQHF.

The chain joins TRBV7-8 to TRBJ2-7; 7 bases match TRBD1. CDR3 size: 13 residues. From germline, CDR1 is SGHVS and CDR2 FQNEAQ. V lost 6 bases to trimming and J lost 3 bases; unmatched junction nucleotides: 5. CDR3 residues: CASRETGDYEQYF. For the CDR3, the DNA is TGTGCCAGCAGAGAAACAGGGGACTACGAGCAGTACTTC.

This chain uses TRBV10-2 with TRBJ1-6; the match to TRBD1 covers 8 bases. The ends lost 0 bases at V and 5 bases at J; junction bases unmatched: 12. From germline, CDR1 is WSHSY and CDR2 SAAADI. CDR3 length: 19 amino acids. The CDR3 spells CASSESLRTGNKNNSPLHF. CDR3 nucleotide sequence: TGCGCCAGCAGTGAGTCGCTTAGGACAGGGAACAAAAATAATTCACCCCTCCACTTT.

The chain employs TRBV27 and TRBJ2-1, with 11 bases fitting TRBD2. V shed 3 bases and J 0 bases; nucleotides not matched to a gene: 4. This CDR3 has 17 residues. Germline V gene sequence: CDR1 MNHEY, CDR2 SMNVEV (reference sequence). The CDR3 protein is CASSFPSGGNSYNEQFF. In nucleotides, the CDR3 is TGTGCCAGCAGTTTTCCTAGCGGGGGGAACTCCTACAATGAGCAGTTCTTC.

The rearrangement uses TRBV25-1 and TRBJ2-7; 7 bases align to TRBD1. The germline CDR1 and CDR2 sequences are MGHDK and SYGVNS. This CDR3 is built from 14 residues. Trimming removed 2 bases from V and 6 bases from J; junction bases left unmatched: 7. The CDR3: CASSERQGMSEQYF. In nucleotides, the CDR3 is TGTGCCAGCAGTGAAAGACAGGGAATGAGCGAGCAGTACTTC.

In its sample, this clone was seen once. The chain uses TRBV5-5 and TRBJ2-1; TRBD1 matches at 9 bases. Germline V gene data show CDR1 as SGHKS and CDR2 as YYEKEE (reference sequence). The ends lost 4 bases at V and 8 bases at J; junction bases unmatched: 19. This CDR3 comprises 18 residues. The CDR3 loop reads CASSQLAHVGTGFDEQFF. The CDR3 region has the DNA TGTGCCAGCAGCCAACTGGCCCACGTCGGGACAGGGTTCGATGAGCAGTTCTTC.

CDR3 amino acids: CASSPTGGGYTF. The CDR3 DNA reads TGTGCCAGCTCACCGACAGGGGGCGGCTACACCTTC. The chain links TRBV18 to TRBJ1-2, with 10 bases aligning to TRBD1. The CDR3 runs to 12 residues. Germline trimming cut 3 bases from V and 8 bases from J; bases unmatched to any gene: 0. Germline-derived CDR1 and CDR2 are KGHSH and LQKENI.

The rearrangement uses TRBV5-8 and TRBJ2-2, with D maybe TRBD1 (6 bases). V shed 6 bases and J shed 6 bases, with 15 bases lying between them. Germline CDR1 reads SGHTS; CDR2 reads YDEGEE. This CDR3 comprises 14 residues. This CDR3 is CASTRTGIAGELFF. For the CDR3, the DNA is TGTGCCAGCACCCGCACAGGGATCGCCGGGGAGCTGTTTTTT.

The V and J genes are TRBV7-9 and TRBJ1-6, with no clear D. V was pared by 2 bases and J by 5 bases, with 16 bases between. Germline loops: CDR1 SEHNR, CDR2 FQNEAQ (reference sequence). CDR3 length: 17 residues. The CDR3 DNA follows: TGTGCCAGCAGCTTAAAGCAGGTTTTCGGTGATAATTCACCCCTCCACTTT. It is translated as CASSLKQVFGDNSPLHF.

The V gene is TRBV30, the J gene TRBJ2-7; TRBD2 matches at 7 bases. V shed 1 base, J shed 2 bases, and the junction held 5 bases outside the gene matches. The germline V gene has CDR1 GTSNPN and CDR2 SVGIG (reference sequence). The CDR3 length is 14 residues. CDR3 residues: CAWSAGTTPYEQYF. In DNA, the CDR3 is TGTGCCTGGAGTGCCGGGACTACCCCCTACGAGCAGTACTTC.

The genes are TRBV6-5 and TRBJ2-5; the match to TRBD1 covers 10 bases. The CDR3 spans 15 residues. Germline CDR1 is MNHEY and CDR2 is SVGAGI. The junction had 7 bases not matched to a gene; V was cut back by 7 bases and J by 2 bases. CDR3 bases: TGTGCCAGCATCCGGGACAGGGGCTGGCAAGAGACCCAGTACTTC. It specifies CASIRDRGWQETQYF.

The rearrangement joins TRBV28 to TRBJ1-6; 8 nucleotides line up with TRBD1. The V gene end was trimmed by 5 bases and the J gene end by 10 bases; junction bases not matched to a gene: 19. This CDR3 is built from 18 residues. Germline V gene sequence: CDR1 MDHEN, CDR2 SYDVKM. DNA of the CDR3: TGTGCCAGCAGTCCTGGTGGACAGGGCGTTTTCGTAGGATCACCCCTCCACTTT. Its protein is CASSPGGQGVFVGSPLHF.

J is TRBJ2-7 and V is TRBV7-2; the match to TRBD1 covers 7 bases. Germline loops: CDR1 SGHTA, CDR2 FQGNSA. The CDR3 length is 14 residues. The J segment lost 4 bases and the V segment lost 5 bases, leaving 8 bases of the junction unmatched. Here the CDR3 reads CASSRRDRSYEQYF. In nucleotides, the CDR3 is TGTGCCAGCAGCCGCCGGGACAGATCATACGAGCAGTACTTC. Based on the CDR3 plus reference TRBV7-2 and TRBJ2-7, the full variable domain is GAGVSQSPSNKVTEKGKDVELRCDPISGHTALYWYRQSLGQGLEFLIYFQGNSAPDKSGLPSDRFSAERTGGSVSTLTIQRTQQEDSAVYLCASSRRDRSYEQYFGPGTRLTVT.

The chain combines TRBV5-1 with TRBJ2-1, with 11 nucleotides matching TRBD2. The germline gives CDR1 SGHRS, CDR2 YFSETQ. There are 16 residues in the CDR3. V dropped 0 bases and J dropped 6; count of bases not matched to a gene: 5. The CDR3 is CASSLAPSGGTNEQFF. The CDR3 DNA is TGCGCCAGCAGCTTGGCCCCTAGCGGGGGGACCAATGAGCAGTTCTTC.

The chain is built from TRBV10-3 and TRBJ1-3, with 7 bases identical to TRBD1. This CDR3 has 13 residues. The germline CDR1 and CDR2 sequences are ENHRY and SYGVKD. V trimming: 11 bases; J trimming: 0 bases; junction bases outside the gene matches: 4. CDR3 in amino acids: CAGRDSSGNTIYF. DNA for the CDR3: TGTGCCGGACGGGACAGCTCTGGAAACACCATATATTTT.

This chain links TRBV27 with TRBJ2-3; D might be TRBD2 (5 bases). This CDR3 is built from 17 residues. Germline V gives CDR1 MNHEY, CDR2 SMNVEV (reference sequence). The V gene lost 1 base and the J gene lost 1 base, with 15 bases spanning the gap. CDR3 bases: TGTGCCAGCAGTTTATATCCGGGCGGGTCTGGCACAGATACGCAGTATTTT. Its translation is CASSLYPGGSGTDTQYF.

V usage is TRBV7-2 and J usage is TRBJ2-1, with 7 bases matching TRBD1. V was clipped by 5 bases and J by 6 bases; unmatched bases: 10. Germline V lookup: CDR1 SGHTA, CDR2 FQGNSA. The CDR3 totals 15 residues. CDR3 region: CASSPGQLAINEQFF. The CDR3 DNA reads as TGTGCCAGCAGCCCGGGACAGTTAGCGATCAATGAGCAGTTCTTC.

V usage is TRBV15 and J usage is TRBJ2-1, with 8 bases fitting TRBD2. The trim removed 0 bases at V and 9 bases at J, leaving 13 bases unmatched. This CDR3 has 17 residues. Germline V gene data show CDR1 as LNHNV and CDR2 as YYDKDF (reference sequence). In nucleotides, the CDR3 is TGTGCCACCAGCAGAGATGTCGCGGGGGGCGCTAGGGGTGAGCAGTTCTTC. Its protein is CATSRDVAGGARGEQFF. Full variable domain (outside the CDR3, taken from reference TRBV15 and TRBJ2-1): DAMVIQNPRYQVTQFGKPVTLSCSQTLNHNVMYWYQQKSSQAPKLLFHYYDKDFNNEADTPDNFQSRRPNTSFCFLDIRSPGLGDTAMYLCATSRDVAGGARGEQFFGPGTRLTVL.

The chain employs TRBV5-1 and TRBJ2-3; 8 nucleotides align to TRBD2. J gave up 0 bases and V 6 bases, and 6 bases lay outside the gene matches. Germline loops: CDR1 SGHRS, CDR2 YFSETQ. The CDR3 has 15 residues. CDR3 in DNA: TGCGCCAGCATCGAGCGGGGGACAAGCACAGATACGCAGTATTTT. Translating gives CASIERGTSTDTQYF.

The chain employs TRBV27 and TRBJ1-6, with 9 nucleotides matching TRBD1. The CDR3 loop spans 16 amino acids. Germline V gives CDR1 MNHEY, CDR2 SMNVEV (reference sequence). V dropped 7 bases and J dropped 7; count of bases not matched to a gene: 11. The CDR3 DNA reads TGTGCCAGCAAGCCCGGGACAGGGAGTTCGAATTCACCCCTCCACTTT. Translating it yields CASKPGTGSSNSPLHF.